The clone carrying this TCR beta chain was observed at least ten times. Antigen unknown. The protocol attached unique molecular identifiers to individual cDNA molecules. MiXCR, applied by TCRdb to the 5' RACE reads, yields one record per CDR3 protein. Found here are under 70,000 distinct CDR3 sequences, just under 5% of them singletons; the top ten hold 4.9%. These data originate in a study of early T cells in non-severe SARS-CoV-2 infection. On the study more broadly: Sequenced bulk RNA came from whole blood that was unsorted, and chains were unpaired.

Study outcomes and limitations: CD4 and private specificities were missed by VDJdb matching, which favored anti-spike CD8 responses.

The J segment lost 4 bases and the V segment lost 3 bases, leaving 8 bases of the junction unmatched. This CDR3 contains 16 residues. From germline, CDR1 is SGHTA and CDR2 FQGNSA. J is TRBJ2-3 and V is TRBV7-2; 9 nucleotides match TRBD2. The sample consisted of whole blood. The source of this sequence is an adult who was a healthcare worker with PCR-confirmed SARS-CoV-2 infection or an uninfected control (not recorded which). CDR3 nucleotides: TGTGCCAGCAGCTTTCAGGGACTAGCTGTGGCAGATACGCAGTATTTT. It codes for CASSFQGLAVADTQYF.